The entry that follows covers one TCR beta chain sequence. Its antigen has not been determined. No per-base quality is available; no much larger clone lies one base away. This entry is derived from a study of blood T cells in healthy people across ages (dated by TCRdb to about 2015). Broadly, across the study: In model experiments, roughly one uniquely barcoded TCR beta cDNA molecule per two T cells was captured by template switching. To avoid experimental bias, donors of different ages were randomly spread across the sequencing lanes. The donors were split into four age groups: young (average roughly 15 years), middle-aged (roughly 39), aged (about 62) and long-lived (82). The study analyzed two additional independent replicas of 1 million unique cDNA reads from the same blood draw for two donors, one aged 18 to 30 and one aged 80 or older. Using deep sequencing normalized with unique cDNA molecular identifiers, the study measured how TCR beta repertoire diversity changes with age.

Findings and caveats that apply to the study as a whole: Observed TCR beta diversity per million T cells fell roughly linearly with age, and a significant reduction was already apparent by age approximately 40. Because profiling used bulk unsorted PBMCs, naive and antigen-experienced compartments could not be compared conclusively. Because the CMV infection status of the donors was unknown, age-related changes in expanded clonotypes may potentially have been confounded. The percentage of naive T cells measured by flow cytometry correlated strongly with observed TCR beta diversity. Compared with the aged group, the long-lived group had more naive CD4+ T cells, fewer expanded clones and increased TCR diversity, a pattern suggesting age selection. Estimates of total diversity based on one million sequenced T cells were regarded as lower bounds and as underestimates.

The library was obtained by 5' RACE. The data were produced on an Illumina HiSeq 2500. A second PCR of roughly 6 to 11 cycles was run with a J-beta primer mix and a sample-barcoded 5' primer. A unique molecular identifier was introduced onto each TCR beta cDNA molecule by a template-switch 5' adaptor carrying 12 random nucleotides. Each sample yielded at least 2.5 million CDR3-containing paired-end reads. First-strand cDNA synthesis was performed from all RNA using the Mint cDNA synthesis kit, with priming by a TRBC-specific oligonucleotide. All cDNA was treated with uracil-DNA glycosylase and then went through a first 18-cycle PCR with the universal primers M1SS and BC2_uni_R. Under the source paper's analysis protocol: For normalization, 1 million high-quality reads were randomly selected from each sample, with every read carrying a distinct molecular identifier. Reads with shared molecular identifiers were discarded instead of being binned into consensus sequences. MiTCR, with a Q25 quality threshold and the strictest error-elimination algorithm, was used for CDR3 identification, clonotype clustering and error correction. A nonparametric unseen species model with Euler transformation was used to estimate lower-bound total TCR beta diversity. TCRdb reworked the public reads: Q25 trimming with fastp, MiXCR clone assembly, productive beta chains retained. Here each entry gathers all rows of one CDR3 protein and keeps the most common genes and DNA. These V and J calls derive from TCRdb rather than the authors' analysis. This sample gives some 1.5 million distinct CDR3 sequences in total; approximately 28% of them show up just once. The ten largest clones add up to more than 6% of the sample.

Systemically healthy Caucasian individuals from Russia, over 30 in total and aged roughly 6 to 90 years, were included as donors. Each donor gave roughly 11 milliliters of peripheral blood, drawn into EDTA-treated Vacutainer tubes. Ficoll-Paque density-gradient centrifugation was used to isolate PBMCs, with at least 6.5 million per sample. Trizol reagent was used to extract total RNA from the PBMCs, yielding at least 6 micrograms per sample. The percentages of naive CD45RAhigh/CD27high T cells were determined by flow cytometry on a PBMC aliquot from every donor. The CDR3 starts with the cysteine, ends with the phenylalanine, and has 16 residues. The DNA shown is the 48-base CDR3, in frame from base 1. Trimming takes 4 bases off V and 1 base off J; junction bases not matched to a gene: 8. Taken from the germline V gene (reference sequence), the CDR1 and CDR2 loops are LGHDT and YNNKEL.

The receptor's source is a woman aged 30 to 39 in good health. The chain is made from TRBV3-1 and TRBJ1-1; TRBD1 lines up with 8 middle nucleotides. Sequencing used blood. The CDR3 has the sequence CASSLRQGRGNTEAFF. The bases are TGTGCCAGCAGCCTCCGACAGGGGAGGGGGAACACTGAAGCTTTCTTT.